These 27 T cell receptor beta chains share one sample of origin, sequenced in a study of T cells in Graves' hyperthyroidism and ophthalmopathy (dated by TCRdb to about 2019). Library preparation was by multiplex PCR. Sequenced using an Illumina HiSeq 2000. TCR beta CDR3 regions were amplified from RNA transcripts. A first-round RT-PCR of the TCR CDR3 used the HTBI primer set with the Qiagen OneStep RT-PCR kit. TCRdb reworked the public reads: Q25 trimming with fastp, MiXCR clone assembly, productive beta chains retained. Every entry covers one CDR3 protein and lists the most common genes and DNA from its rows. Recorded for this sample are approximately 300,000 distinct CDR3 sequences; 16% of them occurred a single time. In total, the top ten clones hold around 34% of the sample. The sequenced sample consisted of blood. The origin of the receptors is a young man with Graves' hyperthyroidism.

This clonotype was counted between two and nine times. This CDR3 reads CASSLGASGRSGELFF. The CDR3 nucleotides are TGTGCCAGCAGTCTTGGGGCTAGCGGGAGATCCGGGGAGCTGTTTTTT. The rearrangement uses TRBV6-1 and TRBJ2-2, with 10 bases lining up with TRBD2. The V gene's germline CDR1 is MNHNS and CDR2 SASEGT. Trimming cost V 5 bases and J 6 bases; bases outside gene matches: 9. CDR3 length equals 16 residues.

This clonotype was detected only a few times. The chain has TRBV20-1 and TRBJ1-1, with 7 bases that match TRBD1. The CDR3 loop spans 16 amino acids. CDR1 is DFQATT, CDR2 SNEGSKA, per germline (reference sequence). V lost 6 bases and J lost 0; bases outside the gene matches: 13. CDR3 region: CSALRTGTLMNTEAFF. Here the CDR3 DNA reads TGCAGTGCACTTAGGACAGGAACCCTCATGAACACTGAAGCTTTCTTT.

This clonotype was detected only a few times. The rearrangement links TRBV7-8 to TRBJ2-5; 10 bases are a match to TRBD2. Germline V gene lookup returns CDR1 SGHVS and CDR2 FQNEAQ. J was trimmed by 1 base and V by 4 bases; bases with no gene match: 6. This CDR3 has 16 amino acids. The CDR3 DNA reads as TGTGCCAGCAGCTCGACTAGCGGGCCTTTCCAAGAGACCCAGTACTTC. Its protein is CASSSTSGPFQETQYF.

In its sample, this clonotype was seen many times. V gene TRBV7-9 combines with J gene TRBJ2-7; tentatively, D is TRBD2 (6 bases). Germline V gene data show CDR1 as SEHNR and CDR2 as FQNEAQ (reference sequence). The CDR3 consists of 13 residues. The V gene lost 2 bases and the J gene lost 7 bases, with 12 bases spanning the gap. As DNA, the CDR3 is TGTGCCAGCAGCTTATGGGCGGGGCAAGAGCAGTACTTC. The encoded protein is CASSLWAGQEQYF.

This clonotype was seen repeatedly, ten times or more. The J gene is TRBJ2-1, the V gene TRBV11-2; no clear D gene. The V end was cut by 3 bases, the J end by 9 bases, with 15 bases between. CDR3 size: 14 residues. Germline CDR1 reads SGHAT; CDR2 reads FQNNGV. CDR3 sequence: CASSFHTFGSEQFF. The DNA of the CDR3 is TGTGCCAGCAGCTTTCACACCTTCGGGTCTGAGCAGTTCTTC.

This rearrangement joins TRBV3-1 to TRBJ2-1; D might be TRBD2 (6 bases). CDR1 and CDR2 from the germline V gene are LGHDT and YNNKEL (reference sequence). V lost 5 bases, J lost 8 bases, and 19 bases lay in between. CDR3 length equals 15 residues. Written as DNA, the CDR3 is TGTGCCAGCAGCTTCGACGGGACTCCCCTCGATGAGCAGTTCTTC. It specifies CASSFDGTPLDEQFF.

Many counts were recorded for this clonotype. The junction departs from the called germline gene at one end, perhaps through a read error. The chain employs TRBV7-3 and TRBJ2-7; D is ambiguous. CDR1 and CDR2 from the germline V gene are SGHTA and FQGTGA. CDR3 size: 15 residues. CDR3 in amino acids: CASSITHAAAHEQYF. As DNA, the CDR3 is TGTGCCAGCAGCATAACCCACGCGGCTGCCCACGAGCAGTACTTC.

This clonotype occurred many times. V usage is TRBV12-3 or TRBV12-4 and J usage is TRBJ2-2, with D perhaps TRBD1 (6 bases). Trimming removed 6 bases from V and 0 bases from J, with 17 bases in between. The CDR3 covers 17 residues. This chain's CDR3 is CASSRGPGQANTGELFF. The CDR3 coding sequence is TGTGCCAGCAGCCGAGGGCCGGGACAAGCGAACACCGGGGAGCTGTTTTTT.

The chain couples TRBV30 to TRBJ2-3; 8 nucleotides line up with TRBD2. Germline loops: CDR1 GTSNPN, CDR2 SVGIG (reference sequence). The CDR3 extends over 13 amino acids. Losses at the gene ends were 4 bases for V and 6 bases for J; bases not matched to a gene: 6. CDR3 bases: TGTGCCTGGACCAGCGGCGGGAGGGATACGCAGTATTTT. This translates into CAWTSGGRDTQYF. The complete variable domain, with remaining parts taken from reference TRBV30 and TRBJ2-3, reads SQTIHQWPATLVQPVGSPLSLECTVEGTSNPNLYWYRQAAGRGLQLLFYSVGIGQISSEVPQNLSASRPQDRQFILSSKKLLLSDSGFYLCAWTSGGRDTQYFGPGTRLTVL.

This clonotype was recorded at least ten times. The chain has TRBV28 and TRBJ1-4; D unresolved. Trimming cost V 6 bases and J 5 bases, with 4 bases left between them. The CDR3 loop spans 11 amino acids. From germline, CDR1 is MDHEN and CDR2 SYDVKM. The CDR3 DNA reads TGTGCCAGCAGGGAAAATGAAAAACTGTTTTTT. This gives the protein CASRENEKLFF.

This clonotype was recorded many times. V is TRBV5-1 and J is TRBJ2-3, with D uncertain. The CDR3 consists of 13 residues. Deletions cut 0 bases from V and 2 bases from J, with 4 bases between. From germline, CDR1 is SGHRS and CDR2 YFSETQ. CDR3 sequence reads: CASSLESTDTQYF. Here the CDR3 DNA reads TGCGCCAGCAGCTTGGAGTCCACAGATACGCAGTATTTT.

This CDR3 is CASSQESGNQPQHF. The CDR3 DNA reads as TGTGCCAGCAGCCAAGAGTCCGGCAATCAGCCCCAGCATTTT. The chain links TRBV4-2 to TRBJ1-5, with unresolved D. CDR1 LGHNA and CDR2 YNFKEQ come from the germline V gene. The germline V and J ends were trimmed by 0 bases and 2 bases, with 5 bases remaining between them. The length of the CDR3 is 14 residues.

This sequence joins TRBV20-1 and TRBJ2-3; 11 nucleotides line up with TRBD2. Germline V gene sequence: CDR1 DFQATT, CDR2 SNEGSKA (reference sequence). The J segment lost 4 bases and the V segment lost 4 bases, leaving 7 bases of the junction unmatched. The CDR3 covers 15 residues. The CDR3 DNA follows: TGCAGTGCTACCTCGGGTAGCGGGGGGGCAGATACGCAGTATTTT. Protein sequence: CSATSGSGGADTQYF.

V gene TRBV6-1 combines with J gene TRBJ1-1; TRBD1 is a possible D gene (5 bases). Trimming took 5 bases from V and 3 from J, leaving 7 bases between them. Germline V CDR1 and CDR2: MNHNS, SASEGT. The CDR3 is 12 residues long. The CDR3 DNA sequence: TGTGCCAGCAGTTGGGGGTACACTGAAGCTTTCTTT. Translation: CASSWGYTEAFF.

Ten or more counts support this clonotype. The chain has TRBV3-1 and TRBJ1-4; the match to TRBD1 covers 7 bases. The germline V gene encodes CDR1 LGHDT and CDR2 YNNKEL (reference sequence). The J segment lost 10 bases and the V segment lost 0 bases, leaving 8 bases of the junction unmatched. This CDR3 contains 15 residues. Written as DNA, the CDR3 is TGTGCCAGCAGCCAAGATGACAGGGCACCAGGAAAACTGTTTTTT. It yields the protein CASSQDDRAPGKLFF.

This clonotype showed up many times. This sequence joins TRBV7-9 and TRBJ2-2; 8 nucleotides line up with TRBD2. There are 16 residues in the CDR3. CDR1 is SEHNR, CDR2 FQNEAQ, per germline (reference sequence). V gave up 5 bases and J gave up 5 bases; unmatched junction bases: 10. The CDR3 coding sequence is TGTGCCAGCAGCCCCGAACCGGGACTAGGGACCGGGGAGCTGTTTTTT. It encodes CASSPEPGLGTGELFF.

This clonotype has at least ten counts. The chain combines TRBV2 with TRBJ1-1; tentative D call: TRBD1 (6 bases). The CDR3 sequence is 15 residues long. The V gene's germline CDR1 is SNHLY and CDR2 FYNNEI. Deletions cut 6 bases from V and 1 base from J, with 15 bases between. CDR3 amino acids: CASRPGHTKNTEAFF. CDR3 nucleotide sequence: TGTGCCAGCAGGCCGGGACACACAAAGAACACTGAAGCTTTCTTT.

This clonotype has just a few counts. The rearrangement links TRBV11-1 to TRBJ2-7; possible D gene TRBD1, 5 bases. Trimming stripped 5 bases from V and 0 bases from J, with 14 bases between. The germline V gene encodes CDR1 SGHAT and CDR2 FQDESV (reference sequence). This CDR3 is built from 15 residues. The CDR3: CASSPFRQSSYEQYF. The CDR3 region has the DNA TGTGCCAGCAGCCCCTTCCGACAGAGCTCCTACGAGCAGTACTTC.

The rearrangement joins TRBV18 to TRBJ2-3; D is uncertain. The CDR3 is 15 residues long. Trimming removed 4 bases at V and 0 bases at J, with 11 bases between. Germline CDR1 is KGHSH and CDR2 is LQKENI. The CDR3, as DNA: TGTGCCAGCTCACGTAATCCCTCGAGCACAGATACGCAGTATTTT. It translates to CASSRNPSSTDTQYF.

This clonotype was seen a few times. The rearrangement uses TRBV5-4 and TRBJ2-7; 8 nucleotides align to TRBD1. This CDR3 is 15 amino acids long. Per the germline V gene, CDR1 is SGHNT and CDR2 is YYREEE (reference sequence). Losses at the gene ends were 0 bases for V and 3 bases for J; bases not matched to a gene: 5. DNA for the CDR3: TGTGCCAGCAGCTTGGTCCCAGGGGGCAACTACGAGCAGTACTTC. Its protein product is CASSLVPGGNYEQYF.

This clonotype has at least ten counts. The chain couples TRBV30 to TRBJ1-1, with TRBD1 identical over 8 bases. Losses at the gene ends were 2 bases for V and 3 bases for J; bases not matched to a gene: 11. The CDR3 spans 16 residues. From germline, CDR1 is GTSNPN and CDR2 SVGIG (reference sequence). The CDR3 is CAWSPPRTGRDTEAFF. The CDR3 DNA sequence: TGTGCCTGGAGTCCACCCCGGACAGGGAGGGACACTGAAGCTTTCTTT.

This clonotype showed up many times. DNA of the CDR3: TGCAGTGCTAGAGATACAGGGGCCAACTATGGCTACACCTTC. It yields the protein CSARDTGANYGYTF. This chain links TRBV20-1 with TRBJ1-2; 7 bases align to TRBD1. The CDR3 spans 14 residues. Germline V gives CDR1 DFQATT, CDR2 SNEGSKA (reference sequence). V lost 0 bases to trimming and J lost 2 bases; unmatched junction nucleotides: 3.

CDR3 sequence: CASSQEVQGLGELFF. The CDR3 DNA reads TGTGCCAGCAGCCAAGAGGTTCAGGGCTTAGGGGAGCTGTTTTTT. The chain is built from TRBV4-2 and TRBJ2-2; D possibly corresponds to TRBD1 (5 bases). V gave up 0 bases and J gave up 8 bases, with 13 bases separating them. The CDR3 length is 15 residues. In germline, CDR1 is LGHNA, CDR2 YNFKEQ.

This clonotype was recorded at least ten times. J is TRBJ2-1 and V is TRBV6-1; the D gene is possibly TRBD1 (5 bases). Germline CDR1 reads MNHNS; CDR2 reads SASEGT. The germline V and J ends were trimmed by 6 bases and 6 bases, with 12 bases remaining between them. There are 13 residues in the CDR3. The CDR3 bases are TGTGCCAGCAGCCCAAGGGGCTTCAATGAGCAGTTCTTC. It encodes CASSPRGFNEQFF.

CDR3 DNA sequence: TGTGCCAGCACCCCTGAGGGGCCCCCCTACAATGAGCAGTTCTTC. This codes for CASTPEGPPYNEQFF. The J gene is TRBJ2-1, the V gene TRBV25-1, with D perhaps given as TRBD1 or TRBD2 (5 bases each). Looked up from germline, CDR1 is MGHDK and CDR2 is SYGVNS. This CDR3 region has 15 residues. V lost 7 bases, J lost 2 bases, and 15 bases lay in between.

This clonotype was detected ten times or more. The chain joins TRBV2 to TRBJ2-1; D remains ambiguous. Germline loops: CDR1 SNHLY, CDR2 FYNNEI. The CDR3 is 16 amino acids. The CDR3, as DNA: TGTGCTAGTATAACAGTGGAAGGCAGCTCCTACAATGAGCAGTTCTTC. This sequence encodes CASITVEGSSYNEQFF.

This clonotype was observed many times. This chain joins TRBV10-2 and TRBJ1-1; TRBD1 might be the D (5 bases). V lost 0 bases to trimming and J lost 6 bases, with 11 bases between them. The germline CDR1 and CDR2 sequences are WSHSY and SAAADI. This CDR3 is 14 amino acids long. The CDR3: CASSESGGTAEAFF. For the CDR3, the DNA is TGCGCCAGCAGTGAGTCGGGGGGAACCGCTGAAGCTTTCTTT.